Listed below are T cell receptor beta chains from one sample, sequenced in a study of EBV T-cell therapy then PD-1 blockade in nasopharyngeal carcinoma. These receptors have no identified antigens. Sequencing was performed with immunoSEQ multiplex PCR; in TCRdb, only in-frame clones are kept and a portion is missing. Seen here are 15,000 to 20,000 clones, roughly 83% observed once, and the top ten hold over 25%. The sequences come from CD8+ T cells from blood, collected at day 0 from a patient whose treatment included autologous EBV-specific T cells and nivolumab. Receptor source: a man aged 40-49 years with nasopharyngeal carcinoma. Both conserved end residues are part of each CDR3. Fields, in order: CDR3 DNA, CDR3 protein, clone size, V gene, D gene, J gene. A D gene is named only where the DNA matches it firmly. Clone size appears in some rows only: once, few, many, or a class for an expanded clone.

TGTGCCAGTAGTATGGGGGAGGGGAACGAGCAGTACTTC CASSMGEGNEQYF . TRBV19 TRBD2 TRBJ2-7
TGTGCCAGCAGCCAAAGTCGGAAAACAGGGTTCGGCTACACCTTC CASSQSRKTGFGYTF . TRBV3-1/TRBV3-2 . TRBJ1-2
TGTGCCAGCAGCACGAGGGGGACGGACTATGGCTACACCTTC CASSTRGTDYGYTF . TRBV14 . TRBJ1-2
TGTGCCAGCAGCCTAACAGGGGGGTCTGGCTATGGCTACACCTTC CASSLTGGSGYGYTF . TRBV7-3 TRBD1 TRBJ1-2
TGTGCCAGCAGCTCCCGCGGGGGGTCGACCTCCTACAATGAGCAGTTCTTC CASSSRGGSTSYNEQFF . TRBV7-2 TRBD2 TRBJ2-1
TGCGCCAGCAGCCAAGATTGGGACAGCGGAATTGGCTACACCTTC CASSQDWDSGIGYTF . TRBV4-3 TRBD1 TRBJ1-2
TGTGCCAGCAGTGATTCAAGTGAGGGAGCCTATGGCTACACCTTC CASSDSSEGAYGYTF . TRBV6-4 . TRBJ1-2
TGTGCCAGCAGCGCTGCCACTGGGCTCTTC CASSAATGLF . TRBV9 . TRBJ2-1
TGTACCAGCAGCCCCGAGCCGGGGGGAAGCTCCTACGAGCAGTACTTC CTSSPEPGGSSYEQYF . TRBV9 TRBD2 TRBJ2-7
TGTGCCAGTGAAATCGGGGGAGGTATGGACGAGCAGTACTTC CASEIGGGMDEQYF . TRBV6-5 . TRBJ2-7
TGTGCCAGCAGCCTCCCAGGACAGGGGGTTAATTCACCCCTCCACTTT CASSLPGQGVNSPLHF . TRBV9 TRBD1 TRBJ1-6
TGTGCCAGCAGCCCACACTGGACAGGGTATACCGGGGAGCTGTTTTTT CASSPHWTGYTGELFF . TRBV11-3 TRBD1 TRBJ2-2
TGTGCCAGCAGTTACCGGGGGGAGGTCAATGAGCAGTTCTTC CASSYRGEVNEQFF medium-sized TRBV6-5 TRBD2 TRBJ2-1
TGTGCCAGCAGCTTAGGCCCGGACAGGGTGGACACTGAAGCTTTCTTT CASSLGPDRVDTEAFF once TRBV7-6 TRBD1 TRBJ1-1
TGTGCCAGCAGCCAGGACAGCCCCCCACCCCTCCACTTT CASSQDSPPPLHF . TRBV13 . TRBJ1-6
TGTGCCAGCAGCCTCGGGACAGGGGACACAGATACGCAGTATTTT CASSLGTGDTDTQYF . TRBV6-6 TRBD1 TRBJ2-3
TGCGCCAGCAGCCAAGATTGGGGGAATAGAGGCTACACCTTC CASSQDWGNRGYTF . TRBV4-1 . TRBJ1-2